A single sample is the source of the 25 T cell receptor beta chains below, sequenced in a study of T cell repertoires in cytomegalovirus infection. TCRdb reprocessed the reads with MiXCR, giving one entry per CDR3 protein. The sample shows around 740,000 distinct CDR3 sequences, 35% to 40% of them seen only once. The sample was PBMCs. These receptors were taken from a human donor in good health (CMV status not recorded). Some clones in this sample may be carry-over from other donors' samples.

In this sample, this clonotype turned up a few times. The rearrangement joins TRBV7-8 to TRBJ2-1; D perhaps matches TRBD2 (5 bases). V was clipped by 1 base and J by 8 bases, with 6 bases between them. In germline, CDR1 is SGHVS, CDR2 FQNEAQ. The CDR3 loop spans 12 amino acids. For the CDR3, the DNA is TGTGCCAGCAGCTTAGGGGAGTATGAGCAGTTCTTC. Translation: CASSLGEYEQFF.

The CDR3 sequence is CASSAHGLADATDTQYF. The CDR3 region has the DNA TGTGCCAGCAGCGCCCACGGACTAGCGGACGCCACAGATACGCAGTATTTT. V and J are TRBV9 and TRBJ2-3; 10 bases match TRBD2. The CDR3 has 17 residues. The J segment lost 2 bases and the V segment lost 3 bases, leaving 9 bases of the junction unmatched. Germline CDR1 is SGDLS and CDR2 is YYNGEE.

The V gene is TRBV6-2 or TRBV6-3, the J gene TRBJ1-2; possible D gene TRBD1, 6 bases. Germline V gene sequence: CDR1 MNHEY, CDR2 SVGEGT. The CDR3 contains 13 residues. V was trimmed by 6 bases and J by 8 bases, leaving 16 bases between them. The CDR3 bases are TGTGCCAGCAGGATCGGGGGCTCTTCCGGCTACACCTTC. Amino acids: CASRIGGSSGYTF.

CDR3 DNA sequence: TGTGCCAGCAGCCTACTGACAGGGTTCGACAATTCACCCCTCCACTTT. This gives the protein CASSLLTGFDNSPLHF. The gene calls are TRBV7-2 and TRBJ1-6, with 7 positions matching TRBD1. Germline-derived CDR1 and CDR2 are SGHTA and FQGNSA. The length of the CDR3 is 16 residues. The V and J ends lost 5 bases and 7 bases, in that order; junction bases with no gene match: 11.

This clonotype turned up a few times. CDR3 sequence (DNA): TGTGCCAGCAGCCCAAGGGGGCTTCTTATCTCTGGGGCCAACGTCCTGACTTTC. It codes for CASSPRGLLISGANVLTF. The chain has TRBV5-6 and TRBJ2-6; the match to TRBD1 covers 7 bases. CDR3 size: 18 residues. CDR1 SGHDT and CDR2 YYEEEE come from the germline V gene. The V segment lost 4 bases and the J segment 0 bases; nucleotides outside the gene matches: 10.

V usage is TRBV27 and J usage is TRBJ1-6; a weak D match, TRBD1 (6 bases). Trimming cost V 7 bases and J 3 bases, with 13 bases left between them. Germline assignment: CDR1 MNHEY and CDR2 SMNVEV (reference sequence). The CDR3 totals 15 residues. The CDR3 DNA reads TGTGCCAGCACCTCCGGACAGAACTATAATTCACCCCTCCACTTT. Protein: CASTSGQNYNSPLHF.

V gene TRBV11-2 combines with J gene TRBJ2-3; the match to TRBD2 covers 9 bases. The CDR3 totals 16 residues. V dropped 8 bases and J dropped 2; count of bases not matched to a gene: 11. The germline gives CDR1 SGHAT, CDR2 FQNNGV. CDR3 sequence reads: CASSDGTSRLTDTQYF. CDR3 sequence (DNA): TGTGCCAGCTCCGACGGGACTAGCAGACTCACAGATACGCAGTATTTT.

This clonotype came up a few times. The V and J genes are TRBV19 and TRBJ2-2; 10 bases are a match to TRBD1. The length of the CDR3 is 15 residues. The V gene's germline CDR1 is LNHDA and CDR2 SQIVND (reference sequence). The V and J ends lost 10 bases and 6 bases, in that order; junction bases with no gene match: 11. Written as DNA, the CDR3 is TGTGCCACCAGAGACAGGGGGCTCAATCCCGGGGAGCTGTTTTTT. Amino acids: CATRDRGLNPGELFF. The full variable domain, completed using reference TRBV19 and TRBJ2-2, is DGGITQSPKYLFRKEGQNVTLSCEQNLNHDAMYWYRQDPGQGLRLIYYSQIVNDFQKGDIAEGYSVSREKKESFPLTVTSAQKNPTAFYLCATRDRGLNPGELFFGEGSRLTVL.

The CDR3 region has the DNA TGCAGTGCCTCGTCCTACGAGCAGTACTTC. This encodes CSASSYEQYF. V usage is TRBV20-1 and J usage is TRBJ2-7; D gene ambiguous. The germline V gene encodes CDR1 DFQATT and CDR2 SNEGSKA (reference sequence). The ends were cut back, 6 bases at V and 1 base at J, with 4 bases in the middle. The CDR3 is made up of 10 amino acids.

This clonotype has only a few counts. The chain employs TRBV2 and TRBJ1-1, with a tentative D call TRBD1 (5 bases). The V end was cut by 4 bases, the J end by 0 bases, with 18 bases between. From germline, CDR1 is SNHLY and CDR2 FYNNEI. CDR3 length: 17 residues. This chain's CDR3 is CASSGVAWDGMNTEAFF. The CDR3, as DNA: TGTGCCAGCAGTGGAGTTGCTTGGGACGGGATGAACACTGAAGCTTTCTTT. Full variable domain (remainder filled in from reference TRBV2 and TRBJ1-1): EPEVTQTPSHQVTQMGQEVILRCVPISNHLYFYWYRQILGQKVEFLVSFYNNEISEKSEIFDDQFSVERPDGSNFTLKIRSTKLEDSAMYFCASSGVAWDGMNTEAFFGQGTRLTVV.

The rearrangement joins TRBV5-1 to TRBJ1-6; 7 nucleotides match TRBD1. Germline V CDR1 and CDR2: SGHRS, YFSETQ. The CDR3 extends over 16 amino acids. Unmatched junction bases numbered 11, after V lost 7 bases and J lost 4 bases. The CDR3 loop is CASRDDRAVYNSPLHF. The CDR3 nucleotides are TGCGCCAGCCGGGACGACAGGGCTGTTTATAATTCACCCCTCCACTTT.

A note on this clonotype: One junction end disagrees with the germline gene, perhaps due to a read error. The rearrangement joins TRBV7-2 to TRBJ2-1; TRBD2 matches 7 bases. The CDR3 runs 15 residues. Germline CDR1 is SGHTA and CDR2 is FQGNSA. The CDR3 reads CAISVGLEGGNEQFF. The CDR3 nucleotides are TGTGCCATCAGCGTAGGACTAGAGGGAGGCAATGAGCAGTTCTTC.

This clonotype has at least ten counts. The chain joins TRBV7-2 to TRBJ2-1, with 7 bases lining up with TRBD1. Losses at the gene ends were 5 bases for V and 4 bases for J; bases not matched to a gene: 5. Germline V gene sequence: CDR1 SGHTA, CDR2 FQGNSA. The CDR3 is made up of 14 amino acids. The CDR3 protein is CASSPMGQYNEQFF. CDR3 sequence (DNA): TGTGCCAGCAGCCCGATGGGACAGTACAATGAGCAGTTCTTC.

This clonotype has just a few counts. V and J are TRBV7-2 and TRBJ2-1; 7 bases match TRBD2. The germline V gene encodes CDR1 SGHTA and CDR2 FQGNSA. CDR3 length: 16 residues. J lost 4 bases, V lost 5 bases, and 11 bases had no gene match. The CDR3 DNA reads as TGTGCCAGCAGCCCCGAGACTAGGGAGGGTTACAATGAGCAGTTCTTC. Translating it yields CASSPETREGYNEQFF.

This clonotype was observed a handful of times. The chain joins TRBV11-2 to TRBJ2-3; perhaps TRBD1 as D (6 bases). Per the germline V gene, CDR1 is SGHAT and CDR2 is FQNNGV. The V and J ends lost 2 bases and 7 bases respectively, with 13 bases between them. CDR3 size: 14 residues. The CDR3 DNA is TGTGCCAGCAGCTTAACCACAGGGTTAAATACGCAGTATTTT. As protein: CASSLTTGLNTQYF. Full variable domain (missing parts from reference TRBV11-2 and TRBJ2-3): EAGVAQSPRYKIIEKRQSVAFWCNPISGHATLYWYQQILGQGPKLLIQFQNNGVVDDSQLPKDRFSAERLKGVDSTLKIQPAKLEDSAVYLCASSLTTGLNTQYFGPGTRLTVL.

CDR3 in DNA: TGTGCCAGCAGTTCGACAGTTTGGTTTCCCGGGGAGCTGTTTTTT. It specifies CASSSTVWFPGELFF. The chain has TRBV28 and TRBJ2-2; the D gene is possibly TRBD1 (5 bases). The CDR3 sequence is 15 residues long. CDR1 and CDR2 from the germline V gene are MDHEN and SYDVKM. Trimming cost V 4 bases and J 6 bases, with 15 bases left between them.

This chain's CDR3 is CASLPSGRMYEQFF. CDR3 sequence (DNA): TGTGCCAGCCTCCCGAGCGGGAGGATGTATGAGCAGTTCTTC. The chain links TRBV12-3 or TRBV12-4 to TRBJ2-1, with 9 bases that match TRBD2. V was pared by 8 bases and J by 8 bases, with 10 bases of the junction left unmatched. This CDR3 comprises 14 residues.

The chain carries TRBV28 and TRBJ2-7; TRBD2 matches at 7 bases. Germline lookup yields CDR1 MDHEN and CDR2 SYDVKM. The CDR3 is made up of 14 amino acids. V trimming: 3 bases; J trimming: 4 bases; junction bases outside the gene matches: 6. CDR3 bases: TGTGCCAGCAGTTTCTCTAGCGGCGGTTACGAGCAGTACTTC. This translates into CASSFSSGGYEQYF.

This clonotype was detected a few times. V is TRBV7-9 and J is TRBJ2-7, with 10 bases matching TRBD1. The CDR3 totals 18 residues. V shed 5 bases, J shed 6 bases, and the junction held 19 bases outside the gene matches. Germline V gives CDR1 SEHNR, CDR2 FQNEAQ (reference sequence). CDR3 amino acids: CASSPPKVTDRGPGEQYF. As DNA, the CDR3 is TGTGCCAGCAGCCCCCCCAAGGTTACAGACAGGGGGCCAGGCGAGCAGTACTTC.

Note on this clonotype: A much larger clone is a single base away; this may be a read error. The V gene is TRBV6-1, the J gene TRBJ2-2, with D tentatively TRBD1 (6 bases). Germline V gives CDR1 MNHNS, CDR2 SASEGT. The CDR3 has 15 amino acids. The V gene lost 7 bases and the J gene lost 3 bases, with 15 bases spanning the gap. The CDR3 region is CASIRTAGYTGELFF. The CDR3 nucleotides are TGTGCCAGCATACGGACAGCCGGATACACCGGGGAGCTGTTTTTT.

The chain joins TRBV19 to TRBJ2-1; 12 bases are shared with TRBD2. There are 16 residues in the CDR3. Germline CDR1 reads LNHDA; CDR2 reads SQIVND (reference sequence). The junction had 14 bases not matched to a gene; V was cut back by 6 bases and J by 11 bases. This CDR3 reads CASSLLAGGDTMKQFF. The CDR3 DNA reads as TGTGCCAGTAGCCTCCTAGCGGGAGGGGATACAATGAAGCAGTTCTTC.

This clonotype was detected only a few times. This sequence joins TRBV5-1 and TRBJ2-2; 9 positions agree with TRBD2. The CDR3 runs 16 residues. The germline V gene has CDR1 SGHRS and CDR2 YFSETQ. V dropped 3 bases and J dropped 6; count of bases not matched to a gene: 9. In nucleotides, the CDR3 is TGCGCCAGCAGCTGGACGGGCGGGAGGGCCGCCGGGGAGCTGTTTTTT. This codes for CASSWTGGRAAGELFF.

This clonotype was found a few times. One junction end does not reproduce the germline sequence, and a read error may be involved. The chain employs TRBV6-1 and TRBJ2-5, with D hard to call. Germline CDR1 reads MNHNS; CDR2 reads SASEGT. This CDR3 contains 14 residues. The CDR3: CAISEGSGRGTQYF. Here the CDR3 DNA reads TGTGCCATCAGTGAAGGCTCGGGTCGCGGGACCCAGTACTTC.

Only one count was recorded for this clonotype. The V call is TRBV7-2, the J call TRBJ1-5; D is undetermined. The germline V gene encodes CDR1 SGHTA and CDR2 FQGNSA. The CDR3 is 14 amino acids. V lost 4 bases to trimming and J lost 7 bases, with 14 bases between them. The CDR3 loop is CASSSGKPGQPQHF. In nucleotides, the CDR3 is TGTGCCAGCAGCTCCGGGAAACCCGGGCAGCCCCAGCATTTT.

This chain links TRBV19 with TRBJ1-2, with 12 nucleotides matching TRBD1. This CDR3 has 16 amino acids. Trimming removed 5 bases from V and 8 bases from J; junction bases left unmatched: 12. Germline values: CDR1 LNHDA, CDR2 SQIVND (reference sequence). CDR3 DNA sequence: TGTGCCAGTAGTCCTGATCCGGGACAGGGGGCTCACGGCTACACCTTC. It is translated as CASSPDPGQGAHGYTF.